The next 32 T cell receptor beta chains were all read from a single sample in a study of cytomegalovirus exposure and HLA in healthy donors. Primers for the PCR totalled 60 Vbeta and 13 Jbeta. Profiling relied on immunoSEQ multiplex PCR, and the TCRdb table lists in-frame clones only, not all of them. The sample holds approximately 130,000 clones; about 85% are singletons and the top ten take roughly 1.8%. Sequencing was done on a sample of PBMCs. Source of these receptors: a boy younger than 18 in good health and CMV-seronegative.

The genes are TRBV13 and TRBJ2-1, with 8 bases lining up with TRBD2. Germline-derived CDR1 and CDR2 are PRHDT and FYEKMQ (reference sequence). With 5 bases clipped from V and 6 bases from J, the junction kept 3 bases outside the gene matches. The CDR3 contains 13 residues. CDR3 DNA sequence: TGTGCCAGCAGCCACGGGACTAGCAATGAGCAGTTCTTC. Translation: CASSHGTSNEQFF.

This clone was counted between two and nine times. The V call is TRBV7-3, the J call TRBJ1-1; possibly TRBD1 for D (5 bases). V lost 0 bases and J lost 6, with 11 bases in between. CDR1 is SGHTA, CDR2 FQGTGA, per germline. CDR3 length: 14 residues. CDR3 in DNA: TGTGCCAGCAGCTTAACCTCAGGGTACGCTGAAGCTTTCTTT. Protein: CASSLTSGYAEAFF.

This rearrangement joins TRBV7-9 to TRBJ2-5, with D perhaps TRBD1 (6 bases). The germline CDR1 and CDR2 sequences are SEHNR and FQNEAQ (reference sequence). This CDR3 spans 15 amino acids. V lost 3 bases, J lost 5 bases, and 16 bases lay in between. The CDR3 nucleotides read TGTGCCAGCAGCTTCTCAGCGGTGAGGGGGGAGACCCAGTACTTC. Encoded protein: CASSFSAVRGETQYF.

The chain carries TRBV7-9 and TRBJ1-1, with D hard to call. From germline, CDR1 is SEHNR and CDR2 FQNEAQ (reference sequence). Trimming left V 3 bases short and J 7 bases short, with 9 bases between. CDR3 size: 12 residues. The CDR3 DNA sequence: TGTGCCAGCAGCTTTAGGAGGTGTGAAGCTTTCTTT. Residues: CASSFRRCEAFF. The full variable domain, with the rest looked up from reference TRBV7-9 and TRBJ1-1, is DTGVSQNPRHKITKRGQNVTFRCDPISEHNRLYWYRQTLGQGPEFLTYFQNEAQLEKSRLLSDRFSAERPKGSFSTLEIQRTEQGDSAMYLCASSFRRCEAFFGQGTRLTVV.

This clone was recorded a few times. The genes are TRBV6-6 and TRBJ1-5; D ambiguous. The V gene's germline CDR1 is MNHNY and CDR2 SVGAGI (reference sequence). There are 16 residues in the CDR3. V dropped 6 bases and J dropped 0 bases, with 15 bases sitting between them. As DNA, the CDR3 is TGTGCCAGCAGCCCTCCCCCGGGGTATAGCAATCAGCCCCAGCATTTT. Its translation is CASSPPPGYSNQPQHF.

The chain joins TRBV6-1 to TRBJ1-6; D is unclear. CDR1 and CDR2 from the germline V gene are MNHNS and SASEGT. The germline V and J ends were trimmed by 0 bases and 7 bases, with 13 bases remaining between them. CDR3 length: 16 residues. CDR3 nucleotide sequence: TGTGCCAGCAGTGAAGCGCCCGGGCGGGGAAATTCACCCCTCCACTTT. It translates to CASSEAPGRGNSPLHF.

The chain carries TRBV5-1 and TRBJ2-1; TRBD2 matches at 14 bases. Looked up from germline, CDR1 is SGHRS and CDR2 is YFSETQ. The CDR3 contains 16 residues. The junction had 4 bases not matched to a gene; V was cut back by 0 bases and J by 8 bases. CDR3 amino acids: CASSLAGTSGSDEQFF. The CDR3, as DNA: TGCGCCAGCAGCTTGGCCGGGACTAGCGGGAGCGATGAGCAGTTCTTC.

V is TRBV4-3 and J is TRBJ2-7; 10 bases line up with TRBD2. V dropped 0 bases and J dropped 3; count of bases not matched to a gene: 14. The CDR3 covers 19 residues. The germline V gene encodes CDR1 LGHNA and CDR2 YSLEER. This CDR3 is CASSQDEVVAGGPHYEQYF. CDR3 in DNA: TGCGCCAGCAGCCAAGACGAGGTGGTAGCGGGGGGACCCCACTACGAGCAGTACTTC.

This clone has a handful of counts. The chain employs TRBV5-4 and TRBJ2-5, with a tentative D call TRBD2 (7 bases). Germline V CDR1 and CDR2: SGHNT, YYREEE (reference sequence). V lost 3 bases to trimming and J lost 5 bases, with 17 bases between them. This CDR3 is 15 amino acids long. This CDR3 is CASSSSGGQLETQYF. CDR3 coding DNA: TGTGCCAGCAGCTCGTCGGGGGGCCAGTTGGAGACCCAGTACTTC.

The chain uses TRBV19 and TRBJ1-5, with TRBD1 identical over 9 bases. CDR3 length: 15 residues. Germline-derived CDR1 and CDR2 are LNHDA and SQIVND (reference sequence). The ends lost 10 bases at V and 5 bases at J; junction bases unmatched: 12. The CDR3 nucleotides are TGTGCCACCACTTTCTCGGACAGGGGCGATCAGCCCCAGCATTTT. Its translation: CATTFSDRGDQPQHF. Complete variable domain (other parts from reference TRBV19 and TRBJ1-5): DGGITQSPKYLFRKEGQNVTLSCEQNLNHDAMYWYRQDPGQGLRLIYYSQIVNDFQKGDIAEGYSVSREKKESFPLTVTSAQKNPTAFYLCATTFSDRGDQPQHFGDGTRLSIL.

The V call is TRBV7-3, the J call TRBJ2-3; 8 bases align to TRBD2. Germline V gene lookup returns CDR1 SGHTA and CDR2 FQGTGA. The CDR3 is 17 amino acids. The ends lost 4 bases at V and 4 bases at J; junction bases unmatched: 13. In DNA, the CDR3 is TGTGCCAGCAGCTCTTCGGTACGCGGGGGGTTCTCAGATACGCAGTATTTT. Protein: CASSSSVRGGFSDTQYF.

This chain connects TRBV9 to TRBJ2-7, with TRBD2 matching over 9 bases. Per the germline V gene, CDR1 is SGDLS and CDR2 is YYNGEE. With V trimmed by 4 bases and J by 5 bases, 4 bases remained unmatched. The CDR3 has 13 residues. The CDR3 loop reads CASSLRLADEQYF. As DNA, the CDR3 is TGTGCCAGCAGCTTACGACTAGCGGACGAGCAGTACTTC.

The chain links TRBV7-8 to TRBJ1-6; D may be TRBD1 (6 bases). CDR3 length: 17 amino acids. The germline V and J ends were trimmed by 3 bases and 8 bases, with 20 bases remaining between them. The germline V gene has CDR1 SGHVS and CDR2 FQNEAQ. This CDR3 is CASSFRRTVNEHSPLHF. The CDR3 region has the DNA TGTGCCAGCAGCTTTCGTCGGACAGTAAATGAGCATTCACCCCTCCACTTT.

This clone was counted once. This chain uses TRBV2 with TRBJ2-7, with TRBD1 as a possible D gene (5 bases). Trimming took 1 base from V and 2 from J, leaving 9 bases between them. CDR1 is SNHLY, CDR2 FYNNEI, per germline. There are 14 residues in the CDR3. Here the CDR3 DNA reads TGTGCCAGCAGTGAAGGGGCAGGGACCTACGAGCAGTACTTC. Translation: CASSEGAGTYEQYF.

This clone came up a few times. CDR3 sequence (DNA): TGTGCCTGGAGTGTAGCAGGGGGGAACACTGAAGCTTTCTTT. This encodes CAWSVAGGNTEAFF. The V call is TRBV30, the J call TRBJ1-1; 7 nucleotides align to TRBD1. Looked up from germline, CDR1 is GTSNPN and CDR2 is SVGIG (reference sequence). The CDR3 contains 14 residues. The V and J ends lost 0 bases and 1 base, in that order; junction bases with no gene match: 2.

The CDR3 DNA is TGTGCCAGCAGCTTGTCCAGCGGGGGGGCCACAGATACGCAGTATTTT. Its translation: CASSLSSGGATDTQYF. The chain carries TRBV5-6 and TRBJ2-3; 10 bases match TRBD2. Germline CDR1 reads SGHDT; CDR2 reads YYEEEE. This CDR3 comprises 16 residues. Trimming cost V 1 base and J 2 bases; bases outside gene matches: 4.

This clone occurred once. Relative to the germline gene, one junction end is altered; a read error may explain this. This chain connects TRBV2 to TRBJ1-2, with TRBD1 matching over 7 bases. CDR1 SNHLY and CDR2 FYNNEI come from the germline V gene. The CDR3 length is 15 residues. The CDR3 DNA is TGTGCCAGCAGTACCGGGACAGCAACAACCTATGGCTACCCCTTC. Translation gives CASSTGTATTYGYPF.

The chain joins TRBV4-2 to TRBJ2-7; 8 nucleotides line up with TRBD2. The CDR3 has 15 residues. Germline V CDR1 and CDR2: LGHNA, YNFKEQ. V lost 0 bases, J lost 2 bases, and 3 bases stayed unmatched. The CDR3 DNA sequence: TGTGCCAGCAGCCAAGACGCAGCGGGAGCCTACGAGCAGTACTTC. It codes for CASSQDAAGAYEQYF.

Details on this clone: The junction differs from germline at one of its ends, possibly a read error. The sample contains more than one DNA sequence encoding this CDR3. The V gene is TRBV6-6, the J gene TRBJ1-1, with D maybe TRBD1 (6 bases). The CDR3 sequence is 15 residues long. Germline values: CDR1 MNHNY, CDR2 SVGAGI (reference sequence). The CDR3 protein is CASSKSDSMNTEAFF. The CDR3 nucleotides are TGCGCCAGCAGTAAGTCGGACAGTATGAACACTGAAGCTTTCTTT.

The chain recombines TRBV7-3 with TRBJ2-1, with TRBD1 identical over 8 bases. The length of the CDR3 is 17 residues. Germline lookup yields CDR1 SGHTA and CDR2 FQGTGA. V dropped 1 base and J dropped 8; count of bases not matched to a gene: 13. This chain's CDR3 is CASSLRPEQGVRDEQFF. CDR3 nucleotides: TGTGCCAGCAGCTTAAGGCCGGAACAGGGGGTTAGGGATGAGCAGTTCTTC.

The chain recombines TRBV30 with TRBJ2-7; a possible D gene is TRBD2 (6 bases). Germline V CDR1 and CDR2: GTSNPN, SVGIG (reference sequence). The ends were cut back, 5 bases at V and 7 bases at J, with 18 bases in the middle. The CDR3 contains 13 residues. The DNA for the CDR3 is TGTGCCTGGGCCCGGGACTCCGAAGGGGAGCAGTACTTC. Translation: CAWARDSEGEQYF.

V is TRBV5-5 and J is TRBJ1-5; D not certain. The germline V gene encodes CDR1 SGHKS and CDR2 YYEKEE (reference sequence). V dropped 2 bases and J dropped 3 bases, with 6 bases sitting between them. The CDR3 runs to 13 residues. For the CDR3, the DNA is TGTGCCAGCAGCTTCCAGGACAATCAGCCCCAGCATTTT. Amino acids: CASSFQDNQPQHF.

This chain connects TRBV7-3 to TRBJ2-3, with D possibly being TRBD1 (5 bases). The CDR3 has 14 residues. CDR1 and CDR2 (germline): SGHTA, FQGTGA. Trimming took 2 bases from V and 1 from J, leaving 7 bases between them. CDR3 residues: CASSLQGGTDTQYF. The DNA of the CDR3 is TGTGCCAGCAGCTTACAGGGTGGCACAGATACGCAGTATTTT.

The CDR3 DNA reads as TGTGCCAGCAGCTTAGGCGGCCAGGGCTACGAGCAGTACTTC. Translation: CASSLGGQGYEQYF. V and J are TRBV11-1 and TRBJ2-7; D possibly corresponds to TRBD1 (5 bases). V lost 1 base to trimming and J lost 3 bases, with 10 bases between them. CDR1 and CDR2 from the germline V gene are SGHAT and FQDESV (reference sequence). The CDR3 runs 14 residues. The full variable domain, in which reference TRBV11-1 and TRBJ2-7 provide the parts outside the CDR3, is EAEVAQSPRYKITEKSQAVAFWCDPISGHATLYWYRQILGQGPELLVQFQDESVVDDSQLPKDRFSAERLKGVDSTLKIQPAELGDSAMYLCASSLGGQGYEQYFGPGTRLTVT.

V usage is TRBV4-2 and J usage is TRBJ1-4; the D gene is possibly TRBD1 (5 bases). Trimming pared 0 bases from V and 7 bases from J, leaving 21 bases between. CDR3 length equals 18 residues. Germline lookup yields CDR1 LGHNA and CDR2 YNFKEQ. CDR3 sequence reads: CASSQDPVHSFQGEKLFF. CDR3 nucleotide sequence: TGTGCCAGCAGCCAAGATCCCGTCCACTCGTTTCAGGGTGAAAAACTGTTTTTT.

The chain recombines TRBV9 with TRBJ1-6, with no clear D. Per the germline V gene, CDR1 is SGDLS and CDR2 is YYNGEE. The CDR3 runs to 13 residues. V lost 0 bases, J lost 9 bases, and 7 bases lay in between. The CDR3 DNA is TGTGCCAGCAGCGTAGTTAGTGGTTCACCCCTCCACTTT. As protein: CASSVVSGSPLHF.

The J gene is TRBJ1-1, the V gene TRBV5-4; 7 bases are shared with TRBD1. The CDR3 has 16 residues. Germline V gene lookup returns CDR1 SGHNT and CDR2 YYREEE (reference sequence). J was trimmed by 3 bases and V by 0 bases; bases with no gene match: 8. Written as DNA, the CDR3 is TGTGCCAGCAGCTTGGAGACAGGGCGGCGGGACACTGAAGCTTTCTTT. Its protein product is CASSLETGRRDTEAFF.

V usage is TRBV5-4 and J usage is TRBJ1-4, with D possibly matching TRBD1 (5 bases). V lost 4 bases to trimming and J lost 7 bases, with 14 bases between them. The CDR3 contains 14 residues. In germline, CDR1 is SGHNT, CDR2 YYREEE (reference sequence). The CDR3 spells CASSQLGAAEKLFF. The CDR3 coding sequence is TGTGCCAGCAGCCAGCTAGGGGCCGCTGAAAAACTGTTTTTT. Drawing the rest from reference TRBV5-4 and TRBJ1-4, the complete variable domain is ETGVTQSPTHLIKTRGQQVTLRCSSQSGHNTVSWYQQALGQGPQFIFQYYREEENGRGNFPPRFSGLQFPNYSSELNVNALELDDSALYLCASSQLGAAEKLFFGSGTQLSVL.

The chain recombines TRBV21-1 with TRBJ2-6; no DNA check was done on the table's D call, TRBD1. TRBV21-1 is given as a pseudogene. The length of the CDR3 is 15 residues. The CDR3 protein is CASSTYRDGANVLTF. CDR3 nucleotides: TGTGCCAGCAGCACGTACAGGGATGGGGCCAACGTCCTGACTTTC.

The rearrangement uses TRBV19 and TRBJ1-2; 7 positions agree with TRBD1. CDR1 and CDR2 from the germline V gene are LNHDA and SQIVND (reference sequence). Unmatched junction bases numbered 10, after V lost 0 bases and J lost 3 bases. The CDR3 spans 17 residues. The CDR3 coding sequence is TGTGCCAGTAGTATAGATCTGGGCAGGGACAGAGACTATGGCTACACCTTC. Translating gives CASSIDLGRDRDYGYTF.

The chain couples TRBV19 to TRBJ2-3; D gene unclear. The CDR3 extends over 12 amino acids. V dropped 3 bases and J dropped 6 bases, with 7 bases sitting between them. Germline CDR1 is LNHDA and CDR2 is SQIVND (reference sequence). The CDR3 DNA reads as TGTGCCAGTAGTATTGCGGAGGATACGCAGTATTTT. As protein: CASSIAEDTQYF.

The chain links TRBV6-6 to TRBJ1-1; D unresolved. Germline V gene lookup returns CDR1 MNHNY and CDR2 SVGAGI (reference sequence). V lost 11 bases, J lost 0 bases, and 13 bases lay in between. The CDR3 loop spans 13 amino acids. CDR3 in DNA: TGTGCCCACAGCATAAGTATGAACACTGAAGCTTTCTTT. Protein: CAHSISMNTEAFF.